The 14 T cell receptor beta chains given below trace back to one sample, sequenced in a study of control samples from healthy donors and cancer patients. Assay used: immunoSEQ multiplex PCR; TCRdb lists only in-frame clones, some missing. Altogether about 85,000 clones are present, roughly 89% being singletons, with the ten largest covering 6% to 9.5%. The source material was blood. All receptors come from a woman aged 60-75 years in good health.

About this clone: The same CDR3 also results from other DNA sequences found in this sample. This sequence joins TRBV19 and TRBJ1-5, with TRBD1 as a possible D gene (6 bases). Germline V CDR1 and CDR2: LNHDA, SQIVND (reference sequence). The V gene lost 5 bases and the J gene lost 7 bases, with 15 bases spanning the gap. This CDR3 is 14 amino acids long. This chain's CDR3 is CASSSGGGGQPQHF. The CDR3 DNA follows: TGTGCCAGTAGTTCCGGGGGCGGGGGGCAGCCCCAGCATTTT. Based on the CDR3 plus reference TRBV19 and TRBJ1-5, the full variable domain is DGGITQSPKYLFRKEGQNVTLSCEQNLNHDAMYWYRQDPGQGLRLIYYSQIVNDFQKGDIAEGYSVSREKKESFPLTVTSAQKNPTAFYLCASSSGGGGQPQHFGDGTRLSIL.

This clone came up once. The rearrangement uses TRBV5-1 and TRBJ2-2, with D perhaps TRBD2 (6 bases). The CDR3 loop spans 15 amino acids. Germline V gene lookup returns CDR1 SGHRS and CDR2 YFSETQ. Trimming left V 0 bases short and J 3 bases short, with 9 bases between. Written as DNA, the CDR3 is TGCGCCAGCAGCTTGGTTGGAGGGTACACCGGGGAGCTGTTTTTT. It codes for CASSLVGGYTGELFF.

The CDR3 loop reads CASSSPGTDTQYF. The CDR3 bases are TGCGCCAGCAGCTCCCCAGGGACAGATACGCAGTATTTT. The rearrangement uses TRBV5-1 and TRBJ2-3; perhaps TRBD1 as D (5 bases). CDR3 length: 13 residues. Germline V gene lookup returns CDR1 SGHRS and CDR2 YFSETQ. V was cut by 3 bases and J by 3 bases, with 8 bases left in between.

This clone showed up just once. The chain links TRBV12-3 or TRBV12-4 to TRBJ1-6; D uncertain. Trimming pared 3 bases from V and 7 bases from J, leaving 4 bases between. There are 12 residues in the CDR3. The CDR3 coding sequence is TGTGCCAGCAGTTTCAGGAATTCACCCCTCCACTTT. Amino acids: CASSFRNSPLHF.

CDR3 loop: CASSLTADYGYTF. The DNA of the CDR3 is TGTGCCAGCAGCTTGACAGCGGACTATGGCTACACCTTC. The rearrangement links TRBV5-6 to TRBJ1-2; D not resolved. CDR3 length: 13 residues. V gave up 1 base and J gave up 3 bases, with 7 bases separating them. From germline, CDR1 is SGHDT and CDR2 YYEEEE.

This clone was counted a few times. The chain uses TRBV5-6 and TRBJ1-2, with a weak D call TRBD1 (5 bases). Looked up from germline, CDR1 is SGHDT and CDR2 is YYEEEE. Trimming took 1 base from V and 3 from J, leaving 16 bases between them. The CDR3 totals 16 residues. The CDR3 DNA is TGTGCCAGCAGCTTGCGGAACAAGGGGCCTTACTATGGCTACACCTTC. Protein: CASSLRNKGPYYGYTF.

This chain connects TRBV29-1 to TRBJ1-3; D uncertain. The V gene's germline CDR1 is SQVTM and CDR2 ANQGSEA. Trimming pared 3 bases from V and 9 bases from J, leaving 27 bases between. CDR3 length: 17 amino acids. The CDR3, as DNA: TGCAGCGTTGAGTTTTGGCGGCTGACATTACTCCGGGGCACCATATATTTT. This encodes CSVEFWRLTLLRGTIYF.

The chain uses TRBV19 and TRBJ2-7; D gene ambiguous. This CDR3 contains 14 residues. V was trimmed by 1 base and J by 2 bases, leaving 9 bases between them. Germline CDR1 is LNHDA and CDR2 is SQIVND (reference sequence). The DNA of the CDR3 is TGTGCCAGTAGTATAGGCCAGCCCACCTACGAGCAGTACTTC. Protein: CASSIGQPTYEQYF.

V usage is TRBV20-1 and J usage is TRBJ2-1, with D uncertain. Between the trimmed V and J ends, which lost 5 bases and 4 bases, there was a span of 6 bases. This CDR3 spans 11 amino acids. Germline loops: CDR1 DFQATT, CDR2 SNEGSKA (reference sequence). CDR3 in amino acids: CSAPLYNEQFF. In DNA, the CDR3 is TGCAGTGCTCCTTTGTACAATGAGCAGTTCTTC.

This clone has a handful of counts. This chain connects TRBV5-8 to TRBJ1-1, with 7 bases matching TRBD1. CDR1 is SGHTS, CDR2 YDEGEE, per germline. With V trimmed by 4 bases and J by 7 bases, 7 bases remained unmatched. This CDR3 spans 13 amino acids. CDR3 DNA: TGTGCCAGCAGCCTACGACAGGGTCTTGAAGCTTTCTTT. Its protein product is CASSLRQGLEAFF.

The chain recombines TRBV5-5 with TRBJ2-7; D unresolved. Trimming cost V 3 bases and J 2 bases, with 3 bases left between them. Germline V gene sequence: CDR1 SGHKS, CDR2 YYEKEE (reference sequence). The CDR3 totals 11 residues. CDR3 in DNA: TGTGCCAGCAGCTCGGCCTACGAGCAGTACTTC. Translation gives CASSSAYEQYF.

V and J are TRBV28 and TRBJ2-1; D gene uncertain. The CDR3 covers 13 residues. Germline V gene lookup returns CDR1 MDHEN and CDR2 SYDVKM. With 3 bases removed from V and 2 bases from J, the gap between germline ends came to 5 bases. The CDR3 is CASSFGPYNEQFF. Here the CDR3 DNA reads TGTGCCAGCAGTTTTGGACCCTACAATGAGCAGTTCTTC.

This clone was seen more than once but under ten times. The chain couples TRBV4-1 to TRBJ2-7; 9 bases map to TRBD1. The V gene's germline CDR1 is MGHRA and CDR2 YSYEKL. CDR3 length: 15 amino acids. The V gene end was trimmed by 4 bases and the J gene end by 4 bases; junction bases not matched to a gene: 8. The CDR3 protein is CASSLTGTGLYEQYF. The CDR3 DNA reads TGCGCCAGCAGCCTCACCGGGACAGGGCTTTACGAGCAGTACTTC.

The rearrangement uses TRBV11-2 and TRBJ2-5; 8 bases map to TRBD2. The CDR3 is made up of 18 amino acids. Trimming took 0 bases from V and 4 from J; bases not matched to a gene: 13. Germline CDR1 reads SGHAT; CDR2 reads FQNNGV. The CDR3 loop is CASSLDSGSGGLGETQYF. The CDR3 DNA sequence: TGTGCCAGCAGCTTAGATTCGGGTTCCGGGGGACTAGGAGAGACCCAGTACTTC. Full variable domain (outside the CDR3, taken from reference TRBV11-2 and TRBJ2-5): EAGVAQSPRYKIIEKRQSVAFWCNPISGHATLYWYQQILGQGPKLLIQFQNNGVVDDSQLPKDRFSAERLKGVDSTLKIQPAKLEDSAVYLCASSLDSGSGGLGETQYFGPGTRLLVL.